One sample yielded the 32 T cell receptor beta chains listed below, sequenced in a study of diagnostic markers for celiac disease. From the reads, TCRdb lists one entry per CDR3 protein and no DNA. This sample's table reports 5,000 or so distinct CDR3 sequences. The sequenced sample consisted of either unsorted cells or a sorted T cell fraction (not recorded which). These receptors all come from a human donor. This table probably holds off-target reads from a library built for another chain.

The V gene is TRBV5-1, the J gene TRBJ2-5; TCRdb calls TRBD1, which cannot be checked without DNA. The CDR3 runs to 16 residues. Germline loops: CDR1 SGHRS, CDR2 YFSETQ. The CDR3: CASSSFLGQGEETQYF.

This chain uses TRBV20-1 with TRBJ1-2; TCRdb outputs TRBD1, but without DNA this stays unchecked. The germline V gene has CDR1 DFQATT and CDR2 SNEGSKA (reference sequence). This CDR3 is 13 amino acids long. CDR3 region: CSVPRGTTYGYTF.

The chain joins TRBV5-6 to TRBJ2-1; TCRdb's assignment of TRBD1 cannot be checked, as there is no DNA. There are 13 residues in the CDR3. Germline assignment: CDR1 SGHDT and CDR2 YYEEEE. CDR3 amino acids: CASSFPGVPEQFF.

The chain is built from TRBV12-3 or TRBV12-4 and TRBJ2-5. The CDR3 is 14 amino acids. The CDR3 spells CASSHWLWQETQYF.

This clonotype registers medium-sized (0.01 to 0.1%) by frequency. The V and J genes are TRBV27 and TRBJ2-6. Germline assignment: CDR1 MNHEY and CDR2 SMNVEV (reference sequence). The CDR3 covers 17 residues. CDR3 in amino acids: CASSLFAALTGANVLTF.

By frequency, this clonotype registers medium-sized. The rearrangement links TRBV12-3 or TRBV12-4 to TRBJ1-6; checking the TCRdb D call of TRBD1 is not possible without DNA. This CDR3 comprises 14 residues. CDR3 sequence reads: CASRGTGSNSPLHF.

This chain joins TRBV7-2 and TRBJ1-1. Germline loops: CDR1 SGHTA, CDR2 FQGNSA. The CDR3 consists of 12 residues. CDR3 protein: CGRSTLNTEAFF.

The chain carries TRBV7-2 and TRBJ2-5; without DNA, the TCRdb call of TRBD2 cannot be checked. Germline V lookup: CDR1 SGHTA, CDR2 FQGNSA. This CDR3 comprises 18 residues. The chain's CDR3 is CASSLTGLAGGLQETQYF. Supplemented by reference TRBV7-2 and TRBJ2-5, the full variable domain reads GAGVSQSPSNKVTEKGKDVELRCDPISGHTALYWYRQSLGQGLEFLIYFQGNSAPDKSGLPSDRFSAERTGGSVSTLTIQRTQQEDSAVYLCASSLTGLAGGLQETQYFGPGTRLLVL.

This chain connects TRBV18 to TRBJ1-2. This CDR3 has 14 amino acids. Per germline, CDR1 KGHSH and CDR2 LQKENI. The CDR3 protein is CASSPLRADDGYTF.

This clonotype is deemed medium-sized by its frequency. The rearrangement links TRBV4-3 to TRBJ1-2. In germline, CDR1 is LGHNA, CDR2 YSLEER. The CDR3 runs to 15 residues. The CDR3 sequence: CASSQHSTPNYGYTF.

The V call is TRBV20-1, the J call TRBJ2-5; the TCRdb D gene call, TRBD2, has no DNA to confirm it. CDR1 is DFQATT and CDR2 is SNEGSKA in the germline V gene (reference sequence). This CDR3 comprises 14 residues. CDR3 protein: CSAGSGQYQETQYF.

The gene calls are TRBV7-8 and TRBJ1-3. Germline V lookup: CDR1 SGHVS, CDR2 FQNEAQ. CDR3 length: 16 residues. The CDR3 sequence is CASRPTTGSSGNTIYF.

This clonotype is classed as medium-sized (0.01 to 0.1%) by frequency. The genes are TRBV14 and TRBJ2-1; TCRdb names TRBD2, which stays unverified in the absence of DNA. The CDR3 has 11 residues. The germline CDR1 and CDR2 sequences are SGHDN and FVKESK. CDR3 residues: CASSPASRQFF.

J is TRBJ1-2 and V is TRBV30; lacking DNA, the TRBD1 call made by TCRdb goes unchecked. CDR1 is GTSNPN and CDR2 is SVGIG in the germline V gene (reference sequence). The CDR3 consists of 15 residues. The CDR3 region is CAFGTGGSINYGYTF. Full variable domain (rest looked up from reference TRBV30 and TRBJ1-2): SQTIHQWPATLVQPVGSPLSLECTVEGTSNPNLYWYRQAAGRGLQLLFYSVGIGQISSEVPQNLSASRPQDRQFILSSKKLLLSDSGFYLCAFGTGGSINYGYTFGSGTRLTVV.

V is TRBV20-1 and J is TRBJ2-3; the D call from TCRdb, TRBD2, cannot be confirmed without DNA. The V gene's germline CDR1 is DFQATT and CDR2 SNEGSKA (reference sequence). The CDR3 covers 16 residues. CDR3 loop: CSARDALPALTDTQYF.

The J gene is TRBJ2-1, the V gene TRBV24-1; absent DNA, TCRdb's TRBD2 call cannot be checked. Germline CDR1 and CDR2: KGHDR and SFDVKD. CDR3 length: 17 residues. CDR3 residues: CATSDPGELAGVNEQFF.

The rearrangement uses TRBV7-2 and TRBJ1-1; TCRdb picks TRBD1, but there is no DNA to check that call. Germline V gene sequence: CDR1 SGHTA, CDR2 FQGNSA. The CDR3 spans 13 residues. The CDR3: CASSLASGREAFF. The whole variable domain, filled in from reference TRBV7-2 and TRBJ1-1, reads GAGVSQSPSNKVTEKGKDVELRCDPISGHTALYWYRQSLGQGLEFLIYFQGNSAPDKSGLPSDRFSAERTGGSVSTLTIQRTQQEDSAVYLCASSLASGREAFFGQGTRLTVV.

The V call is TRBV24-1, the J call TRBJ1-5; TCRdb's D gene call, TRBD1, goes unchecked for lack of DNA. Germline V gene lookup returns CDR1 KGHDR and CDR2 SFDVKD. The CDR3 sequence is 18 residues long. The CDR3 reads CATVAPGVEQGGGQPQHF.

According to its frequency, this clonotype is medium-sized. J is TRBJ2-2 and V is TRBV7-2; TCRdb selects TRBD2, and the lack of DNA leaves this call unchecked. CDR3 size: 15 residues. The germline CDR1 and CDR2 sequences are SGHTA and FQGNSA. The CDR3 spells CASSAGGPGSGELFF.

The chain is built from TRBV20-1 and TRBJ2-7; checking the TCRdb D call of TRBD1 is not possible without DNA. Germline V gives CDR1 DFQATT, CDR2 SNEGSKA (reference sequence). The CDR3 spans 13 residues. This chain's CDR3 is CSASQGLPYEQYF.

The chain uses TRBV5-6 and TRBJ2-1. The V gene's germline CDR1 is SGHDT and CDR2 YYEEEE. The CDR3 spans 14 residues. The CDR3 sequence is CASSLVSSYNEQFF.

This chain joins TRBV20-1 and TRBJ2-7; lacking DNA, the TRBD1 call made by TCRdb goes unchecked. The CDR3 length is 12 residues. CDR1 and CDR2 from the germline V gene are DFQATT and SNEGSKA (reference sequence). CDR3 loop: CSAGEGPGEQYF.

V is TRBV7-2 and J is TRBJ2-4; TCRdb's D call of TRBD1 is untestable without DNA. This CDR3 has 12 amino acids. Germline values: CDR1 SGHTA, CDR2 FQGNSA. CDR3 loop: CASSGGGNIQYF.

This clonotype counts as medium-sized by frequency. CDR3 amino acids: CASSLGENTEAFF. The V gene is TRBV7-6, the J gene TRBJ1-1. CDR1 is SGHVS and CDR2 is FNYEAQ in the germline V gene. There are 13 residues in the CDR3.

The chain carries TRBV12-3 or TRBV12-4 and TRBJ1-5; TCRdb returns TRBD1, unconfirmable since there is no DNA. The CDR3 sequence is 16 residues long. The CDR3 sequence: CASSLRQGRGNQPQHF.

This clonotype is classed as medium-sized by frequency. The chain employs TRBV27 and TRBJ1-2; TCRdb selects TRBD1, and the lack of DNA leaves this call unchecked. This CDR3 comprises 15 residues. Germline V lookup: CDR1 MNHEY, CDR2 SMNVEV (reference sequence). CDR3 region: CASTAVGTDNYGYTF.

V usage is TRBV5-4 and J usage is TRBJ1-1; as DNA is missing, the TRBD1 call by TCRdb cannot be tested. CDR1 SGHNT and CDR2 YYREEE come from the germline V gene (reference sequence). This CDR3 comprises 15 residues. The CDR3 sequence is CASSTRQGSNTEAFF.

The chain is built from TRBV7-2 and TRBJ2-1; the D gene TCRdb calls, TRBD1, cannot be checked with no DNA. The CDR3 runs 13 residues. From germline, CDR1 is SGHTA and CDR2 FQGNSA. CDR3 amino acids: CASSPSGGGEQFF.

This chain uses TRBV15 with TRBJ1-1; TCRdb indicates TRBD1, and absent DNA this call remains unverified. Germline V CDR1 and CDR2: LNHNV, YYDKDF (reference sequence). The CDR3 is made up of 12 amino acids. The CDR3 is CATSYDRETAFF.

This clonotype ranks as medium-sized in terms of frequency. The chain joins TRBV5-1 to TRBJ2-7; TCRdb's D gene call, TRBD2, goes unchecked for lack of DNA. CDR1 and CDR2 (germline): SGHRS, YFSETQ. The CDR3 totals 13 residues. CDR3 region: CASSLEGKYEQYF.

This chain joins TRBV18 and TRBJ2-3; TCRdb's assignment of TRBD1 cannot be checked, as there is no DNA. The CDR3 has 15 residues. Germline V gene data show CDR1 as KGHSH and CDR2 as LQKENI. The CDR3 spells CASSPFQGRTDTQYF. Drawing the rest from reference TRBV18 and TRBJ2-3, the complete variable domain is NAGVMQNPRHLVRRRGQEARLRCSPMKGHSHVYWYRQLPEEGLKFMVYLQKENIIDESGMPKERFSAEFPKEGPSILRIQQVVRGDSAAYFCASSPFQGRTDTQYFGPGTRLTVL.

V gene TRBV29-1 combines with J gene TRBJ1-1; TCRdb's assignment of TRBD1 cannot be checked, as there is no DNA. Germline V gene lookup returns CDR1 SQVTM and CDR2 ANQGSEA. The CDR3 runs 14 residues. This chain's CDR3 is CSVAPRRMNTEAFF. The full variable domain, with the rest looked up from reference TRBV29-1 and TRBJ1-1, is SAVISQKPSRDICQRGTSLTIQCQVDSQVTMMFWYRQQPGQSLTLIATANQGSEATYESGFVIDKFPISRPNLTFSTLTVSNMSPEDSSIYLCSVAPRRMNTEAFFGQGTRLTVV.